Detailed here is one TCR beta chain. This sample is drawn from a study of T cell changes during pregnancy in multiple sclerosis. The germline gives CDR1 SQVTM, CDR2 ANQGSEA. This CDR3 is 12 amino acids long. Trimming cost V 4 bases and J 2 bases, with 7 bases left between them. Using immunoSEQ multiplex PCR, the repertoire was profiled, and TCRdb retains in-frame clones only, with some absent. The sample has about 69,000 clones; about nine tenths are singletons. The starting material was peripheral blood, obtained in the third trimester of pregnancy. This receptor was identified in a female donor with multiple sclerosis, enrolled in a pregnancy study. The chain has TRBV29-1 and TRBJ2-3; the D gene is possibly TRBD1 (6 bases). The CDR3 spells CSVGGPTDTQYF. The CDR3 DNA sequence: TGCAGCGTTGGGGGGCCCACAGATACGCAGTATTTT.